This TCR beta chain originates from a study of shared clonotypes between healthy human individuals. Naive CD8 cells lacked CD45RO, underwent positive selection for CCR7 and left out terminally differentiated effector memory CD45RA+ cells. The assay was immunoSEQ multiplex PCR, and TCRdb's table has in-frame clones only and misses some. The repertoire includes around 2,000,000 clones, just under 95% of them detected once, and 1.2% sits in the top ten. Study results and caveats: Estimated clonotype richness was generally higher in naive than memory subsets.

Turning to this clone: What it binds is not known.

The V gene's germline CDR1 is LNHDA and CDR2 SQIVND (reference sequence). There are 17 residues in the CDR3. V shed 2 bases and J shed 4 bases, with 15 bases lying between them. The sample taken for sequencing was naive CD8+ T cells sorted from blood. The receptor comes from a man aged 18 to 29 in good health. This rearrangement joins TRBV19 to TRBJ2-6; D call uncertain. The CDR3 loop is CASSIIPIGSGANVLTF. The DNA for the CDR3 is TGTGCCAGTAGTATAATTCCTATAGGGTCCGGGGCCAACGTCCTGACTTTC.